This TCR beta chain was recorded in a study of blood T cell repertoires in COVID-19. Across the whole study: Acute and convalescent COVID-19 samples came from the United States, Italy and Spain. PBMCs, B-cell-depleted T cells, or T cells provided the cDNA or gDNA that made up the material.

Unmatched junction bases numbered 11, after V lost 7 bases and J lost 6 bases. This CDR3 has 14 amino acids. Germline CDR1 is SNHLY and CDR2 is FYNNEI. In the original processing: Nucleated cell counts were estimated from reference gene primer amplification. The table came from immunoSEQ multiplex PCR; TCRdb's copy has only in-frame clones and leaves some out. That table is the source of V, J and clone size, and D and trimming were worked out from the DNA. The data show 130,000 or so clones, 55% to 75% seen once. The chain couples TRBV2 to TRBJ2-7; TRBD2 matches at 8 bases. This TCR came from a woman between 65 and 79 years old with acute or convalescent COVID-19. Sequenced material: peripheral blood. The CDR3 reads CASTLLAEPAEQYF. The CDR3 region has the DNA TGTGCCAGCACCCTACTAGCGGAACCGGCCGAGCAGTACTTC.